This T cell receptor (beta chain) is drawn from a study of OX40 agonist ivuxolimab in advanced cancers. Study-level background: Patients received ivuxolimab, an intravenous treatment, every 2 weeks at 0.01 to 10 mg/kg. Findings of the study overall: The work left the antigen specificity of expanded peripheral T cells undetermined.

As for this clone: The antigen is unknown.

The CDR3 is made up of 15 amino acids. Trimming shortened V by 5 bases and J by 2 bases, and 16 bases separated the two germline ends. The V gene's germline CDR1 is SGHVS and CDR2 FQNEAQ. The protocol was immunoSEQ multiplex PCR, while the TCRdb copy is restricted to in-frame clones and leaves out a portion. In the table there are about 36,000 clones, less than 90% of which are singletons. This rearrangement joins TRBV7-8 to TRBJ2-7; D may be TRBD2 (6 bases). The TCR sequence derives from an adult with an advanced solid tumor such as melanoma, head and neck, liver or kidney cancer. Specimen: CD4+ or CD8+ T cells sorted from blood, collected in a trial of the OX40 agonist ivuxolimab. The CDR3 DNA reads as TGTGCCAGCAGCCCCCAAGGTAGCGGAGCCTACGAGCAGTACTTC. It specifies CASSPQGSGAYEQYF.